This TCR beta chain was retrieved from a study of blood T cell repertoires in COVID-19. Study-level background: Sites in the United States, Italy and Spain provided acute and convalescent COVID-19 samples. The cDNA or gDNA used as material had been derived from T cells, B-cell-depleted T cells, or PBMCs.

This CDR3 region has 16 residues. Germline values: CDR1 SGHKS, CDR2 YYEKEE (reference sequence). J was trimmed by 2 bases and V by 3 bases; bases with no gene match: 8. Under the authors' procedure: Estimates of nucleated cell counts were drawn from the amplification of reference gene primers. Some clones are missing from TCRdb's copy, which holds only in-frame ones; the method was immunoSEQ multiplex PCR. That table furnishes V, J and clone size, whereas the DNA furnished D and trimming. The sample includes some 270,000 clones, about 89% of them seen just once. The sequenced sample was peripheral blood. The chain carries TRBV5-5 and TRBJ1-5, with 7 bases identical to TRBD1. This TCR derives from a man aged 25-45 years with acute or convalescent COVID-19. The CDR3 loop is CASSSGQLKGNQPQHF. The CDR3 DNA reads TGTGCCAGCAGCTCGGGACAGTTAAAGGGCAATCAGCCCCAGCATTTT.